The clone carrying this TCR beta chain was counted only a few times. What it recognizes is unknown. Profiled with immunoSEQ multiplex PCR; TCRdb holds only in-frame clones, not every one. In the table there are over 45,000 clones, 86% of which are singletons. These data are taken from a study of OX40 agonist ivuxolimab in advanced cancers. Study-level background: Prior therapy, whether anti-PD-1, anti-PD-L1 or anti-CTLA-4, was allowed, and less than 45% had some. Partial responses were recorded for three patients, including one with hepatocellular carcinoma and two with cutaneous melanoma. The study's findings and limits: Antigen targets of the expanded peripheral T cells went undetermined. There were, on average, more expanded clones in CD8+ T cells than in CD4+.

Trimming shortened V by 2 bases and J by 3 bases, and 17 bases separated the two germline ends. Germline V gene lookup returns CDR1 SGHRS and CDR2 YFSETQ. CDR3 length: 16 amino acids. This receptor was obtained from an adult with an advanced solid tumor such as melanoma, head and neck, liver or kidney cancer. V usage is TRBV5-1 and J usage is TRBJ1-1; D gene unclear. Here the sequenced sample was CD4+ or CD8+ T cells sorted from blood, taken in a trial of the OX40 agonist ivuxolimab. CDR3 coding DNA: TGCGCCAGCAGCTTACGGCGACCATCAGTGGACACTGAAGCTTTCTTT. Translating gives CASSLRRPSVDTEAFF.